The clone carrying this TCR beta chain was recorded once. The CDR3 spans 16 residues. Trimming shortened V by 4 bases and J by 0 bases, and 14 bases separated the two germline ends. Germline CDR1 is SEHNR and CDR2 is FQNEAQ (reference sequence). These data belong to a study of prognosis after radiotherapy for stage I lung cancer. Genomic DNA served as the source from which two-round multiplex PCR generated TCR beta CDR3 amplicons. First-round PCR used primers specific to each TRBV and TRBJ gene. From the multiplex PCR reads, TCRdb called clonotypes with MiXCR, one entry per CDR3 protein. Of roughly 30,000 distinct CDR3 sequences listed, about half are singletons. Two time points each involved a draw of approximately 5.8 milliliters of peripheral blood.

The rearrangement links TRBV7-9 to TRBJ2-3; perhaps TRBD2 as D (7 bases). This specimen was PBMCs, taken before or after stereotactic body radiation therapy (not recorded which). This TCR derives from a donor over 45 with non-small cell lung cancer. CDR3 nucleotide sequence: TGTGCCAGCAGCTCCGCGGGGGCAGGTAGCACAGATACGCAGTATTTT. It codes for CASSSAGAGSTDTQYF.